A selection of T cell receptor beta chains follows, all from one sample in a study of blood T cells in healthy people across ages. MiXCR, applied by TCRdb to the 5' RACE reads, yields one record per CDR3 protein. The sample has fewer than 2,000,000 distinct CDR3 sequences; more than 35% are singletons. Sample: blood. These receptors came from a human donor in good health. The conserved cysteine and the conserved F or W are not part of the CDR3 here.

len | j_gene | v_gene | CDR3aa
13 | TRBJ2-7 | TRBV7-9 | ASSLGWAGPYEQY
14 | - | TRBV5-5 | ASTTAMGQLSYEQY
12 | TRBJ2-5 | TRBV3-1 | ASSDTPGPETQY
14 | TRBJ2-7 | TRBV11-2 | ASSLLTGPRSYEQY
11 | TRBJ2-7 | TRBV19 | ASSISQGYEQY
13 | TRBJ2-5 | TRBV28 | ASIGSPGGGETQY
12 | TRBJ1-1 | TRBV6-6 | ASSYTDRDTEAF
11 | TRBJ1-1 | TRBV12-3/TRBV12-4 | ASNQGYSTEAF
12 | TRBJ2-7 | TRBV2 | ASSEGVGFYEQY
10 | TRBJ1-2 | TRBV4-1 | ASSQDDGGYT
13 | TRBJ1-3 | TRBV6-5 | ASSTGGRTGNTIY
15 | TRBJ2-7 | TRBV5-1 | ASSLASGTPAPYEQY
14 | TRBJ2-2 | TRBV20-1 | SARATLRGDSGELF
10 | TRBJ2-5 | TRBV28 | ASSIRRETQY
13 | TRBJ1-2 | TRBV11-2 | ASSLDGKASYGYT
14 | TRBJ2-5 | TRBV7-2 | ASSLARGLGGETQY
12 | TRBJ2-7 | TRBV20-1 | SARGISGPYEQY